Below are 26 T cell receptor beta chains sequenced from a single sample in a study of shared clonotypes between healthy human individuals. Libraries were prepared by immunoSEQ multiplex PCR; TCRdb keeps only in-frame clonotypes and omits some of them. The table has under 550,000 clones, roughly 95% seen once. The material sequenced was naive CD4+ T cells sorted from blood. Subset: CD45RA+ positively selected. These receptors were taken from a woman aged 25 to 39 in good health.

The rearrangement joins TRBV2 to TRBJ2-3; either TRBD1 or TRBD2 may supply D (5 bases each). Deletions cut 1 base from V and 4 bases from J, with 12 bases between. Germline lookup yields CDR1 SNHLY and CDR2 FYNNEI. There are 15 residues in the CDR3. The CDR3 loop reads CASSEVDGTPDTQYF. DNA for the CDR3: TGTGCCAGCAGTGAAGTCGACGGGACCCCAGATACGCAGTATTTT.

The J gene is TRBJ1-1, the V gene TRBV2, with 7 bases that match TRBD1. The CDR3 consists of 15 residues. Germline trimming cut 8 bases from V and 0 bases from J; bases unmatched to any gene: 9. Germline assignment: CDR1 SNHLY and CDR2 FYNNEI. CDR3 bases: TGTGCCAGCTATAGGGACAGTCCAATGAACACTGAAGCTTTCTTT. It is translated as CASYRDSPMNTEAFF. Variable domain in full (rest from reference TRBV2 and TRBJ1-1): EPEVTQTPSHQVTQMGQEVILRCVPISNHLYFYWYRQILGQKVEFLVSFYNNEISEKSEIFDDQFSVERPDGSNFTLKIRSTKLEDSAMYFCASYRDSPMNTEAFFGQGTRLTVV.

This clone is a singleton in its sample. J is TRBJ1-5 and V is TRBV28; no definite D call. Per the germline V gene, CDR1 is MDHEN and CDR2 is SYDVKM. Trimming took off 3 bases at V and 4 bases at J, with 13 bases between the two ends. This CDR3 has 15 amino acids. CDR3 DNA: TGTGCCAGCAGTTTGAGAACCTGGTCAAATCAGCCCCAGCATTTT. The encoded protein is CASSLRTWSNQPQHF.

The chain has TRBV6-5 and TRBJ2-3; D remains ambiguous. Germline loops: CDR1 MNHEY, CDR2 SVGAGI. The ends were cut back, 7 bases at V and 0 bases at J, with 8 bases in the middle. This CDR3 contains 13 residues. The CDR3 bases are TGTGCCAGCAAACAGACTAGCACAGATACGCAGTATTTT. This codes for CASKQTSTDTQYF.

The chain recombines TRBV7-2 with TRBJ2-7; D ambiguous. The germline V gene encodes CDR1 SGHTA and CDR2 FQGNSA. This CDR3 is built from 13 residues. Trimming stripped 6 bases from V and 0 bases from J, with 9 bases between. CDR3 region: CASRRTISYEQYF. CDR3 nucleotide sequence: TGTGCCAGCAGGCGCACTATCTCCTACGAGCAGTACTTC.

The V gene is TRBV4-1, the J gene TRBJ1-4; D is possibly TRBD1 (5 bases). The CDR3 has 18 amino acids. Germline CDR1 reads MGHRA; CDR2 reads YSYEKL. V gave up 1 base and J gave up 8 bases, with 23 bases separating them. CDR3 sequence (DNA): TGCGCCAGCAGCCAAGGCGTGGGACGAACCCCACCTGGCGAAAAACTGTTTTTT. Encoded protein: CASSQGVGRTPPGEKLFF.

The rearrangement uses TRBV7-8 and TRBJ2-2; perhaps TRBD2 as D (5 bases). Deletions cut 5 bases from V and 4 bases from J, with 14 bases between. The CDR3 runs 15 residues. CDR1 is SGHVS, CDR2 FQNEAQ, per germline. The CDR3 loop is CASSRTATGTGELFF. DNA for the CDR3: TGTGCCAGCAGCCGGACTGCCACGGGCACCGGGGAGCTGTTTTTT.

V gene TRBV4-2 combines with J gene TRBJ2-1; a possible D gene is TRBD1 (6 bases). The germline gives CDR1 LGHNA, CDR2 YNFKEQ. V was pared by 3 bases and J by 9 bases, with 18 bases between. The length of the CDR3 is 15 residues. The CDR3 loop reads CASSQPDSMTSEQFF. CDR3 sequence (DNA): TGTGCCAGCAGCCAGCCGGACAGCATGACAAGTGAGCAGTTCTTC.

V gene TRBV5-1 combines with J gene TRBJ2-2; perhaps TRBD1 as D (6 bases). This CDR3 region has 15 residues. Germline V CDR1 and CDR2: SGHRS, YFSETQ. Trimming pared 2 bases from V and 3 bases from J, leaving 11 bases between. CDR3 bases: TGCGCCAGCAGCTTACGGACAGCAGACACCGGGGAGCTGTTTTTT. Translation gives CASSLRTADTGELFF. The whole variable domain, remainder taken from reference TRBV5-1 and TRBJ2-2, is KAGVTQTPRYLIKTRGQQVTLSCSPISGHRSVSWYQQTPGQGLQFLFEYFSETQRNKGNFPGRFSGRQFSNSRSEMNVSTLELGDSALYLCASSLRTADTGELFFGEGSRLTVL.

The chain joins TRBV27 to TRBJ2-3; the match to TRBD1 covers 7 bases. CDR1 and CDR2 from the germline V gene are MNHEY and SMNVEV (reference sequence). The CDR3 runs to 12 residues. CDR3 region: CEPGGNTDTQYF. For the CDR3, the DNA is TGTGAGCCAGGGGGTAATACAGATACGCAGTATTTT.

The chain has TRBV27 and TRBJ2-7, with 10 positions matching TRBD1. Germline CDR1 is MNHEY and CDR2 is SMNVEV (reference sequence). V lost 5 bases to trimming and J lost 2 bases; unmatched junction nucleotides: 6. The CDR3 has 15 amino acids. CDR3 in DNA: TGTGCCAGCAGTGCTAGACAGGGGGCGACCTACGAGCAGTACTTC. Amino acid sequence: CASSARQGATYEQYF.

The CDR3 bases are TGTGCCAGCAGCTTTCCCCCCCTGGGCCTACAAGAGACCCAGTACTTC. Protein product: CASSFPPLGLQETQYF. The chain links TRBV7-9 to TRBJ2-5; D call uncertain. The ends were cut back, 3 bases at V and 2 bases at J, with 16 bases in the middle. There are 16 residues in the CDR3. The germline V gene encodes CDR1 SEHNR and CDR2 FQNEAQ (reference sequence).

The chain is built from TRBV6-1 and TRBJ2-1; D tentatively fits TRBD1 or TRBD2 (7 bases each). Trimming pared 3 bases from V and 5 bases from J, leaving 14 bases between. Germline V lookup: CDR1 MNHNS, CDR2 SASEGT. The length of the CDR3 is 15 residues. Written as DNA, the CDR3 is TGTGCCAGCAGTGAGATAGGGAGGGGGCACAATGAGCAGTTCTTC. Translated, it gives CASSEIGRGHNEQFF.

The CDR3 is CASSRTIYGYTF. The CDR3 region has the DNA TGTGCCAGCAGCCGGACCATATATGGCTACACCTTC. The V call is TRBV28, the J call TRBJ1-2; D call uncertain. In germline, CDR1 is MDHEN, CDR2 SYDVKM. The CDR3 covers 12 residues. V shed 6 bases and J shed 5 bases, with 10 bases lying between them.

This clone was recorded once. The CDR3 DNA is TGTGCCACCAGCAGAGATTTTCGCTGGGCAGGAGACTCCTACGAGCAGTACTTC. Translation: CATSRDFRWAGDSYEQYF. V usage is TRBV15 and J usage is TRBJ2-7; D is uncertain. Germline CDR1 reads LNHNV; CDR2 reads YYDKDF (reference sequence). CDR3 size: 18 residues. Trimming left V 0 bases short and J 0 bases short, with 18 bases between. The entire variable domain, with the rest obtained from reference TRBV15 and TRBJ2-7, is as follows: DAMVIQNPRYQVTQFGKPVTLSCSQTLNHNVMYWYQQKSSQAPKLLFHYYDKDFNNEADTPDNFQSRRPNTSFCFLDIRSPGLGDTAMYLCATSRDFRWAGDSYEQYFGPGTRLTVT.

The V and J genes are TRBV7-9 and TRBJ2-2; D gene ambiguous. CDR3 size: 16 residues. V gave up 1 base and J gave up 4 bases, with 13 bases separating them. CDR1 is SEHNR, CDR2 FQNEAQ, per germline (reference sequence). The CDR3 bases are TGTGCCAGCAGCTTAGAGGACCCCCCCTCCACCGGGGAGCTGTTTTTT. Translated: CASSLEDPPSTGELFF.

The V call is TRBV5-1, the J call TRBJ2-7, with D perhaps matching TRBD1 (6 bases). The V end lost 0 bases, the J end lost 3 bases, and 10 bases lay between the germline ends. The germline CDR1 and CDR2 sequences are SGHRS and YFSETQ. The CDR3 loop spans 14 amino acids. DNA for the CDR3: TGCGCCAGCAGCTTGGTAAAGGGGGACTACGAGCAGTACTTC. As protein: CASSLVKGDYEQYF.

The DNA of the CDR3 is TGTGCCAGCAGAACACGACTAGCGGTTTTTGAAAAACTGTTTTTT. Translated, it gives CASRTRLAVFEKLFF. The chain combines TRBV6-1 with TRBJ1-4, with D unclear. The CDR3 runs 15 residues. V was clipped by 6 bases and J by 7 bases, with 18 bases between them. Germline V gene sequence: CDR1 MNHNS, CDR2 SASEGT.

The chain joins TRBV7-9 to TRBJ2-5, with TRBD2 matching over 14 bases. CDR1 SEHNR and CDR2 FQNEAQ come from the germline V gene (reference sequence). V trimming: 8 bases; J trimming: 5 bases; junction bases outside the gene matches: 10. The length of the CDR3 is 16 residues. In DNA, the CDR3 is TGTGCCAGCGTCCCCACTAGGACTAGCGGGGGGGAGACCCAGTACTTC. This gives the protein CASVPTRTSGGETQYF.

The CDR3 sequence is CASSLGASGSDEQYF. DNA of the CDR3: TGCGCCAGCAGCTTGGGGGCTAGCGGGAGCGACGAGCAGTACTTC. This chain links TRBV5-1 with TRBJ2-7; 10 nucleotides agree with TRBD2. The ends lost 0 bases at V and 5 bases at J; junction bases unmatched: 5. Germline values: CDR1 SGHRS, CDR2 YFSETQ. CDR3 length: 15 residues.

The gene calls are TRBV10-1 and TRBJ2-1, with D uncertain. The ends were cut back, 3 bases at V and 0 bases at J, with 15 bases in the middle. The germline V gene encodes CDR1 WNHNN and CDR2 SYGVQD (reference sequence). The CDR3 runs to 17 residues. The CDR3: CASSESKHASSYNEQFF. For the CDR3, the DNA is TGCGCCAGCAGTGAATCTAAACACGCAAGCTCCTACAATGAGCAGTTCTTC.

The V gene is TRBV29-1, the J gene TRBJ2-5; TRBD2 aligns across 7 bases. Germline V gene data show CDR1 as SQVTM and CDR2 as ANQGSEA. V lost 5 bases, J lost 1 base, and 4 bases stayed unmatched. There are 13 residues in the CDR3. For the CDR3, the DNA is TGCAGCGTTTCCGGGACTATCCAAGAGACCCAGTACTTC. Amino acid sequence: CSVSGTIQETQYF.

This clone appeared a single time. The chain has TRBV6-1 and TRBJ1-3; D ambiguous. The CDR3 consists of 15 residues. Trimming cost V 2 bases and J 0 bases, with 8 bases left between them. Germline assignment: CDR1 MNHNS and CDR2 SASEGT. The CDR3 bases are TGTGCCAGCAGTGAACTCGCAGGCTCTGGAAACACCATATATTTT. Amino acid sequence: CASSELAGSGNTIYF.

V gene TRBV4-2 combines with J gene TRBJ2-7; the match to TRBD2 covers 8 bases. V gave up 0 bases and J gave up 2 bases; unmatched junction bases: 9. The CDR3 runs to 17 residues. Per the germline V gene, CDR1 is LGHNA and CDR2 is YNFKEQ. CDR3 amino acids: CASSQDVQKRGPYEQYF. CDR3 nucleotides: TGTGCCAGCAGCCAAGATGTTCAAAAGCGGGGGCCCTACGAGCAGTACTTC.

This chain uses TRBV5-1 with TRBJ2-5; 8 nucleotides agree with TRBD2. Germline V lookup: CDR1 SGHRS, CDR2 YFSETQ. The CDR3 runs 15 residues. Trimming at V came to 4 bases and at J to 2 bases, leaving 7 bases not matched to a gene. The CDR3 loop is CASSPGGTLQETQYF. The CDR3 nucleotides are TGCGCCAGCAGCCCGGGGGGGACTTTACAAGAGACCCAGTACTTC.

Turning to this clone: The conserved phenylalanine or tryptophan is not found at the CDR3 terminus, so this likely reflects a read error. It is unclear where the CDR3 begins or ends on the DNA, so no DNA is shown, and the CDR3 is as TCRdb lists it. V and J are TRBV30 and TRBJ2-4; TRBD1, as called in the table, went unchecked against the DNA. With termini counted, the CDR3 has 9 amino acids. From germline, CDR1 is GTSNPN and CDR2 SVGIG (reference sequence). CDR3 loop: CAGTGTGVR.